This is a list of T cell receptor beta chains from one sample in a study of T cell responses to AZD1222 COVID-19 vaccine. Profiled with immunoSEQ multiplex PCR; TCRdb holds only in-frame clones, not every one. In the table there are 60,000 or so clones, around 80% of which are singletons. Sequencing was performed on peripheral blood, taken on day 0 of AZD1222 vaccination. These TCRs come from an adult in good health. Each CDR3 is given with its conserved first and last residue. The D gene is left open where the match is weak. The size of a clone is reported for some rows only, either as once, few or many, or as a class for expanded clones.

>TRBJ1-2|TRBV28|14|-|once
CASTTGGRGYGYTF
TGTGCCAGCACTACGGGGGGGCGCGGCTATGGCTACACCTTC
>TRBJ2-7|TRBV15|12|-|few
CATSSGYDEQYF
TGTGCCACCAGCAGCGGCTACGACGAGCAGTACTTC
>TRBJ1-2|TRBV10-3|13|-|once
CASGGPGDYGYTF
TGTGCCTCAGGCGGACCGGGAGACTATGGCTACACCTTC
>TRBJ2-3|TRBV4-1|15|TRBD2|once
CASSPSGRGTDTQYF
TGCGCCAGCAGCCCTAGCGGGAGGGGAACAGATACGCAGTATTTT
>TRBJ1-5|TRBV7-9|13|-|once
CASSLGQDQPQHF
TGTGCCAGCAGCTTAGGTCAAGATCAGCCCCAGCATTTT
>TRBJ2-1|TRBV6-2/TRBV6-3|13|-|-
CASSLTGYNEQFF
TGTGCCAGCAGCCTAACGGGTTACAATGAGCAGTTCTTC
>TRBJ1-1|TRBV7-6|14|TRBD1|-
CASTLDRGHSEAFF
TGTGCCAGCACCTTGGACAGGGGGCACTCTGAAGCTTTCTTT
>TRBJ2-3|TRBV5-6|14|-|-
CASSPYTTAVTQYF
TGTGCCAGCAGCCCGTATACGACTGCGGTTACGCAGTATTTT
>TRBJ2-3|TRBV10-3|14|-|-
CAISDQGSTDTQYF
TGTGCCATCAGTGATCAGGGGAGCACAGATACGCAGTATTTT
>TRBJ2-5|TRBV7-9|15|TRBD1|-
CASSFGQVEQETQYF
TGTGCCAGCAGCTTTGGACAGGTCGAGCAAGAGACCCAGTACTTC
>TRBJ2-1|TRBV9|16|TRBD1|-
CASSVLGQGAAHEQFF
TGTGCCAGCAGCGTCCTCGGACAGGGGGCGGCTCATGAGCAGTTCTTC
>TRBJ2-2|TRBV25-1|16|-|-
CASSAPPSRGTGELFF
TGTGCCAGCAGTGCCCCCCCGTCAAGAGGAACCGGGGAGCTGTTTTTT
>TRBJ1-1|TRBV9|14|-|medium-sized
CASSVDDPNTEAFF
TGTGCCAGCAGCGTAGATGACCCGAACACTGAAGCTTTCTTT
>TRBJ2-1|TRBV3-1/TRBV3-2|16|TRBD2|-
CASSQVSGRGGGEQFF
TGTGCCAGCAGCCAAGTGTCCGGGAGGGGCGGGGGTGAGCAGTTCTTC
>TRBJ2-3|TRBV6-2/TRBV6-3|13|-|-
CASSYRGVDTQYF
TGTGCCAGCAGTTACCGCGGCGTCGATACGCAGTATTTT
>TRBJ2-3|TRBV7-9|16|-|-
CASSSRRQVLTDTQYF
TGTGCCAGCAGCTCGAGGAGACAGGTACTCACAGATACGCAGTATTTT
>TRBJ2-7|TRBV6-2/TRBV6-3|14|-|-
CASSDPGHSYEQYF
TGTGCCAGCAGCGACCCGGGACACTCCTACGAGCAGTACTTC
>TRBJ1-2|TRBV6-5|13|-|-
CASTTALFYGYTF
TGTGCCAGCACCACTGCTCTCTTCTATGGCTACACCTTC
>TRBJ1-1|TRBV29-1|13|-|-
CSVEDSARTEAFF
TGCAGCGTTGAAGATTCAGCGCGGACTGAAGCTTTCTTT
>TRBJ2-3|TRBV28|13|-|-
CASRASTTDTQYF
TGTGCCTCCCGGGCTAGTACTACCGATACGCAGTATTTT
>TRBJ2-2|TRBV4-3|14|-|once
CASSQDDYTGELFF
TGCGCCAGCAGCCAAGATGATTACACCGGGGAGCTGTTTTTT
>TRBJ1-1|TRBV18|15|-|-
CASSPRRDSNTEAFF
TGTGCCAGCTCACCACGTAGGGATTCGAACACTGAAGCTTTCTTT
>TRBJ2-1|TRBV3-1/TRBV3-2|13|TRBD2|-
CASSQSGRGEQFF
TGTGCCAGCAGCCAGAGCGGGAGGGGGGAGCAGTTCTTC
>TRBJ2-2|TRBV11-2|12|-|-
CASRTITGELFF
TGTGCCAGCCGGACTATCACCGGGGAGCTGTTTTTT
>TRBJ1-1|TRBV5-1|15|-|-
CASSLGLTGWTEAFF
TGCGCCAGCAGCTTGGGACTTACGGGGTGGACTGAAGCTTTCTTT
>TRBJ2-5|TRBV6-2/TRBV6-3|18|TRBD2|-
CASSPQPGLAGLQETQYF
TGTGCCAGCAGTCCCCAACCGGGACTAGCGGGGCTCCAAGAGACCCAGTACTTC
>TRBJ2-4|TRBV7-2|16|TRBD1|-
CASSLDRGPAKNIQYF
TGTGCCAGCAGCTTAGACAGGGGGCCAGCCAAAAACATTCAGTACTTC